The 25 T cell receptor beta chains in this list originate from one sample, sequenced in a study of PD-1 blockade in mismatch repair-deficient tumors. TCRdb's table, derived via immunoSEQ multiplex PCR, lists solely in-frame clones and lacks some. The sample yields about 19,000 clones, roughly 80% seen once. The specimen was PBMCs, collected 52 weeks after starting pembrolizumab. The receptors shown here come from an adult with mismatch repair-deficient cancer.

This sequence joins TRBV6-5 and TRBJ2-5; TRBD2 matches at 14 bases. The CDR3 loop spans 15 amino acids. Trimming removed 6 bases from V and 1 base from J; junction bases left unmatched: 1. CDR1 is MNHEY, CDR2 SVGAGI, per germline. In nucleotides, the CDR3 is TGTGCCAGCAGCGGGACTAGCGGGAGCCAAGAGACCCAGTACTTC. Encoded protein: CASSGTSGSQETQYF.

The V and J genes are TRBV10-1 and TRBJ2-3, with unresolved D. The V end lost 5 bases, the J end lost 0 bases, and 3 bases lay between the germline ends. The germline V gene encodes CDR1 WNHNN and CDR2 SYGVQD (reference sequence). CDR3 length: 12 residues. The CDR3 nucleotides are TGCGCCAGCAGTCATAGCACAGATACGCAGTATTTT. Its translation is CASSHSTDTQYF.

In its sample, this clone was seen once. This chain joins TRBV9 and TRBJ2-2, with TRBD2 identical over 9 bases. This CDR3 contains 15 residues. V gave up 3 bases and J gave up 6 bases; unmatched junction bases: 6. CDR1 is SGDLS, CDR2 YYNGEE, per germline. The CDR3 region has the DNA TGTGCCAGCAGCGAGCGGGGGGCGGCGGCCGGGGAGCTGTTTTTT. The encoded protein is CASSERGAAAGELFF.

The V and J genes are TRBV27 and TRBJ1-5; 8 bases agree with TRBD1. CDR1 is MNHEY, CDR2 SMNVEV, per germline (reference sequence). This CDR3 spans 15 amino acids. The trim removed 5 bases at V and 3 bases at J, leaving 6 bases unmatched. The CDR3 is CASSALQGVNQPQHF. CDR3 DNA sequence: TGTGCCAGCAGTGCTCTACAGGGGGTCAATCAGCCCCAGCATTTT.

The V gene is TRBV7-8, the J gene TRBJ2-1, with TRBD2 identical over 9 bases. Trimming removed 3 bases from V and 0 bases from J; junction bases left unmatched: 12. The CDR3 has 19 amino acids. Germline loops: CDR1 SGHVS, CDR2 FQNEAQ. Written as DNA, the CDR3 is TGTGCCAGCAGCTTGAGAGCTAGCGGGATCCTTACCTCCTACAATGAGCAGTTCTTC. It translates to CASSLRASGILTSYNEQFF.

V gene TRBV4-1 combines with J gene TRBJ2-5; 8 bases map to TRBD1. The CDR3 length is 13 residues. J was trimmed by 5 bases and V by 4 bases; bases with no gene match: 3. Looked up from germline, CDR1 is MGHRA and CDR2 is YSYEKL. The CDR3 spells CASSPRTGETQYF. As DNA, the CDR3 is TGCGCCAGCAGCCCCCGGACAGGGGAGACCCAGTACTTC.

The chain recombines TRBV5-1 with TRBJ2-5; weak D call: TRBD2 (5 bases). Germline V CDR1 and CDR2: SGHRS, YFSETQ. V was clipped by 0 bases and J by 4 bases, with 10 bases between them. There are 14 residues in the CDR3. The chain's CDR3 is CASSLGGLPETQYF. The CDR3 DNA reads TGCGCCAGCAGCTTGGGTGGACTTCCAGAGACCCAGTACTTC. Full variable domain (outside the CDR3, taken from reference TRBV5-1 and TRBJ2-5): KAGVTQTPRYLIKTRGQQVTLSCSPISGHRSVSWYQQTPGQGLQFLFEYFSETQRNKGNFPGRFSGRQFSNSRSEMNVSTLELGDSALYLCASSLGGLPETQYFGPGTRLLVL.

This clone was detected only once. The V call is TRBV11-2, the J call TRBJ2-2, with D tentatively TRBD2 (5 bases). CDR1 is SGHAT, CDR2 FQNNGV, per germline. This CDR3 is 17 amino acids long. Trimming removed 1 base at V and 4 bases at J, with 16 bases between. This CDR3 reads CASSLGGLARATGELFF. CDR3 DNA sequence: TGTGCCAGCAGCTTAGGAGGGTTAGCGAGAGCCACCGGGGAGCTGTTTTTT.

In this sample, this clone turned up a few times. J is TRBJ2-7 and V is TRBV28, with a weak D call TRBD1 (5 bases). This CDR3 is built from 13 residues. V was trimmed by 5 bases and J by 3 bases, leaving 11 bases between them. Germline V gene lookup returns CDR1 MDHEN and CDR2 SYDVKM. For the CDR3, the DNA is TGTGCCAGCAGTCCTATAGGGGTCTACGAGCAGTACTTC. This codes for CASSPIGVYEQYF.

The V call is TRBV15, the J call TRBJ2-7, with TRBD1 matching 7 bases. The junction had 6 bases not matched to a gene; V was cut back by 4 bases and J by 0 bases. The CDR3 is 15 amino acids. Germline CDR1 is LNHNV and CDR2 is YYDKDF (reference sequence). CDR3: CATSKDRSLSYEQYF. The CDR3 coding sequence is TGTGCCACCAGCAAGGACAGGTCACTCTCCTACGAGCAGTACTTC.

The rearrangement uses TRBV7-2 and TRBJ2-5, with D possibly being TRBD2 (6 bases). CDR3 length: 17 residues. The germline V gene encodes CDR1 SGHTA and CDR2 FQGNSA. Trimming took 1 base from V and 7 from J, leaving 22 bases between them. In DNA, the CDR3 is TGTGCCAGCAGCTTAGATTTGGGGCGGGGCCCACTTGGGACCCAGTACTTC. Its translation: CASSLDLGRGPLGTQYF.

J is TRBJ1-3 and V is TRBV7-9; 7 positions agree with TRBD1. The CDR3 is 14 amino acids. The V gene's germline CDR1 is SEHNR and CDR2 FQNEAQ (reference sequence). J gave up 2 bases and V 3 bases, and 1 base lay outside the gene matches. CDR3 in amino acids: CASSFTGAGNTIYF. DNA of the CDR3: TGTGCCAGCAGCTTTACAGGGGCTGGAAACACCATATATTTT.

The chain recombines TRBV7-4 with TRBJ2-5, with TRBD2 identical over 7 bases. From germline, CDR1 is SGHVT and CDR2 SQSDAQ. The CDR3 has 13 amino acids. The junction had 10 bases not matched to a gene; V was cut back by 10 bases and J by 5 bases. The CDR3 loop is CATTSSGIETQYF. The CDR3 coding sequence is TGTGCCACGACCTCTAGCGGTATCGAGACCCAGTACTTC. Using reference TRBV7-4 and TRBJ2-5 for the parts outside the CDR3, the full variable domain is GAGVSQSPRYKVAKRGRDVALRCDSISGHVTLYWYRQTLGQGSEVLTYSQSDAQRDKSGRPSGRFSAERPERSVSTLKIQRTEQGDSAVYLCATTSSGIETQYFGPGTRLLVL.

The chain uses TRBV28 and TRBJ2-3; the match to TRBD2 covers 9 bases. From germline, CDR1 is MDHEN and CDR2 SYDVKM. With 4 bases clipped from V and 1 base from J, the junction kept 6 bases outside the gene matches. The CDR3 has 16 amino acids. The CDR3 region is CASSSLLAGGTDTQYF. The CDR3 DNA follows: TGTGCCAGCAGTTCTCTCTTAGCGGGAGGCACAGATACGCAGTATTTT.

The V call is TRBV5-1, the J call TRBJ2-2, with 9 bases lining up with TRBD2. Trimming took 1 base from V and 10 from J; bases not matched to a gene: 11. This CDR3 spans 16 amino acids. In germline, CDR1 is SGHRS, CDR2 YFSETQ. CDR3 nucleotide sequence: TGCGCCAGCAGCTTGAGTCCTAGCGGGACCAGTTTGGAGCTGTTTTTT. This codes for CASSLSPSGTSLELFF.

V usage is TRBV5-4 and J usage is TRBJ2-1, with D possibly matching TRBD2 (6 bases). V dropped 0 bases and J dropped 4 bases, with 11 bases sitting between them. In germline, CDR1 is SGHNT, CDR2 YYREEE (reference sequence). The CDR3 has 15 amino acids. The CDR3 loop is CASSLGGGGYNEQFF. CDR3 DNA sequence: TGTGCCAGCAGCTTGGGCGGTGGGGGGTACAATGAGCAGTTCTTC.

V is TRBV7-2 and J is TRBJ1-5, with D tentatively TRBD1 (5 bases). V lost 1 base, J lost 3 bases, and 10 bases lay in between. CDR1 and CDR2 from the germline V gene are SGHTA and FQGNSA. This CDR3 is built from 15 residues. The CDR3 sequence is CASSLDGGPNQPQHF. CDR3 nucleotide sequence: TGTGCCAGCAGCTTAGACGGGGGACCCAATCAGCCCCAGCATTTT.

In this sample, this clone turned up once. This chain joins TRBV27 and TRBJ2-2; 8 bases agree with TRBD1. CDR1 MNHEY and CDR2 SMNVEV come from the germline V gene (reference sequence). The CDR3 is made up of 15 amino acids. The junction had 7 bases not matched to a gene; V was cut back by 3 bases and J by 7 bases. The CDR3 sequence: CASSFGQGFGGELFF. The CDR3 bases are TGTGCCAGCAGTTTTGGACAGGGCTTTGGCGGGGAGCTGTTTTTT.

V gene TRBV28 combines with J gene TRBJ2-1, with 11 bases fitting TRBD1. This CDR3 is built from 17 residues. Germline lookup yields CDR1 MDHEN and CDR2 SYDVKM. The ends lost 5 bases at V and 8 bases at J; junction bases unmatched: 14. The chain's CDR3 is CASSLRGEGTGGYEQFF. The CDR3 DNA follows: TGTGCCAGCAGTCTCAGAGGGGAGGGGACAGGGGGGTATGAGCAGTTCTTC.

In its sample, this clone was seen a few times. The gene calls are TRBV19 and TRBJ2-7; TRBD2 is a possible D gene (6 bases). Germline CDR1 and CDR2: LNHDA and SQIVND (reference sequence). This CDR3 region has 17 residues. Trimming shortened V by 10 bases and J by 0 bases, and 25 bases separated the two germline ends. The CDR3 region has the DNA TGTGCCACTGGTCGGGTCCCAGAGGCGGGGAGCTCCTACGAGCAGTACTTC. Its translation: CATGRVPEAGSSYEQYF.

This chain connects TRBV5-6 to TRBJ2-1, with TRBD2 identical over 12 bases. The CDR3 spans 14 residues. J was trimmed by 6 bases and V by 2 bases; bases with no gene match: 0. Germline CDR1 is SGHDT and CDR2 is YYEEEE. The CDR3 nucleotides read TGTGCCAGCAGCTTACTAGCGGGAGGCAATGAGCAGTTCTTC. Translating gives CASSLLAGGNEQFF.

This chain connects TRBV2 to TRBJ2-7; 16 bases are shared with TRBD2. The V gene end was trimmed by 10 bases and the J gene end by 3 bases; junction bases not matched to a gene: 6. The CDR3 is 15 residues long. Germline lookup yields CDR1 SNHLY and CDR2 FYNNEI. In nucleotides, the CDR3 is TGTGCCACCCAGGGACTAGCGGGAGGGGGCTACGAGCAGTACTTC. It specifies CATQGLAGGGYEQYF.

This clone appeared a few times. This chain uses TRBV29-1 with TRBJ2-7; 7 bases align to TRBD1. V was clipped by 6 bases and J by 5 bases; unmatched bases: 4. This CDR3 contains 11 residues. Germline values: CDR1 SQVTM, CDR2 ANQGSEA. The chain's CDR3 is CSVATGDEQYF. DNA for the CDR3: TGCAGCGTGGCAACAGGGGACGAGCAGTACTTC.

V and J are TRBV28 and TRBJ2-3; 9 nucleotides agree with TRBD2. Per the germline V gene, CDR1 is MDHEN and CDR2 is SYDVKM. V was pared by 1 base and J by 10 bases, with 9 bases of the junction left unmatched. The length of the CDR3 is 15 residues. The CDR3 DNA sequence: TGTGCCAGCAGTTTATCGGTAGCGGGAGAGGAAGCGCAGTATTTT. This codes for CASSLSVAGEEAQYF.

This sequence joins TRBV13 and TRBJ2-7; D gene uncertain. The CDR3 totals 14 residues. Trimming left V 5 bases short and J 0 bases short, with 11 bases between. CDR1 is PRHDT, CDR2 FYEKMQ, per germline (reference sequence). CDR3 loop: CASSPSRLSYEQYF. In DNA form, the CDR3 reads TGTGCCAGCAGCCCCAGTCGCCTCTCCTACGAGCAGTACTTC.